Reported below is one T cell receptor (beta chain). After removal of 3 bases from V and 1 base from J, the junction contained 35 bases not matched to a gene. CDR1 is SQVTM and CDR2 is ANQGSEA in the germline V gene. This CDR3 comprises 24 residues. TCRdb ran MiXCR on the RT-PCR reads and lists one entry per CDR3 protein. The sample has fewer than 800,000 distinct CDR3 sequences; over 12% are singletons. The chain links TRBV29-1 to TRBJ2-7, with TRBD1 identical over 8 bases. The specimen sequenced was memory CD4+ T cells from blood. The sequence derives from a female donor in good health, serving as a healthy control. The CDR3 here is CSVDSEFRGLTELTINAASYEQYF. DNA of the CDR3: TGCAGCGTTGATAGTGAGTTCAGGGGGCTCACTGAACTCACTATCAACGCTGCATCCTACGAGCAGTACTTC.